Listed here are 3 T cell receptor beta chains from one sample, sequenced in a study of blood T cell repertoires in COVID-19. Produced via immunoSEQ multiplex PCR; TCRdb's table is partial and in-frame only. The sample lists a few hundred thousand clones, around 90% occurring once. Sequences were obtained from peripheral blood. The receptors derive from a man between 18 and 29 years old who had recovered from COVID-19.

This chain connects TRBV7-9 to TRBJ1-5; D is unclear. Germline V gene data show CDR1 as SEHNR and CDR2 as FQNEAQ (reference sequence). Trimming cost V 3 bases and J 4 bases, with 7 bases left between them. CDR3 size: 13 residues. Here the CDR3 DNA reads TGTGCCAGCAGCTTTTCCGGGAATCAGCCCCAGCATTTT. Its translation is CASSFSGNQPQHF.

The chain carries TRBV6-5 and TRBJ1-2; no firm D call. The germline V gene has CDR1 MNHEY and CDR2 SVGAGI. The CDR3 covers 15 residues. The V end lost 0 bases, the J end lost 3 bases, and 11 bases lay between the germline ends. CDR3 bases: TGTGCCAGCAGTTACTCGAAAGCGAAGCACTATGGCTACACCTTC. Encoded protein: CASSYSKAKHYGYTF.

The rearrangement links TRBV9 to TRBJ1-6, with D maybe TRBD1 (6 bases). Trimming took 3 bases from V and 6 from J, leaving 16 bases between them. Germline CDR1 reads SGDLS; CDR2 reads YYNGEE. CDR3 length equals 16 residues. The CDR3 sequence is CASSEGGPRSNSPLHF. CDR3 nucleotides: TGTGCCAGCAGCGAGGGGGGGCCCAGGAGTAATTCACCCCTCCACTTT.